The present T cell receptor (beta chain) was sequenced within a study of blood T cell repertoires in COVID-19. Original processing notes: Counts of nucleated cells, estimated from reference gene primer amplification, were obtained. TCRdb's copy holds only in-frame clones and misses some; the assay was immunoSEQ multiplex PCR. D and trimming were read from the DNA, whereas the V and J calls and clone size are those reported in that table. The data hold 370,000 or so clones, with 70% to 85% observed a single time. In this sample, this clone turned up many times. The CDR3 spans 14 residues. Germline loops: CDR1 MNHEY, CDR2 SVGAGI. J gave up 7 bases and V 6 bases, and 8 bases lay outside the gene matches.

The chain uses TRBV6-5 and TRBJ2-3; TRBD2 agrees at 9 bases. Sequencing was carried out using peripheral blood. The TCR originated in a human donor with acute or convalescent COVID-19. The donor label of this sample is uncertain. CDR3 in amino acids: CASRSGGQANTQYF. CDR3 sequence (DNA): TGTGCCAGCAGGAGCGGGGGGCAGGCAAATACGCAGTATTTT.